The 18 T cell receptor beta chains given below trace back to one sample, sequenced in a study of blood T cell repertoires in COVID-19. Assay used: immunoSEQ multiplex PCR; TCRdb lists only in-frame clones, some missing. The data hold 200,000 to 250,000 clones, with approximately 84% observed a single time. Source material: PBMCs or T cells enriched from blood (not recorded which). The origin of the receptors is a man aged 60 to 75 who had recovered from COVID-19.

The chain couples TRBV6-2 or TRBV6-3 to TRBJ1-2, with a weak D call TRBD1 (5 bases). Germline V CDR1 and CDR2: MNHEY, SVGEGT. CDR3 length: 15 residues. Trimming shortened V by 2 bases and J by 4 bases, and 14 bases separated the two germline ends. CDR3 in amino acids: CASSYARQRPYGYTF. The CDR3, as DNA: TGTGCCAGCAGTTACGCCCGACAGAGGCCCTATGGCTACACCTTC.

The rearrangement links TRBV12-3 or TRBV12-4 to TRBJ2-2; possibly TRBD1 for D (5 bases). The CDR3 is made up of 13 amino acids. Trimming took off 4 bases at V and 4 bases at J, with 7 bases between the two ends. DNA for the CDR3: TGTGCCAGCAGTTCCCAGGGCACCGGGGAGCTGTTTTTT. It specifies CASSSQGTGELFF.

The CDR3 nucleotides are TGTGCCAGCTCATCTCTCCAGGCTGCCTCTGGGGCCAACGTCCTGACTTTC. Protein: CASSSLQAASGANVLTF. The rearrangement links TRBV18 to TRBJ2-6; no clear D. V was cut by 5 bases and J by 0 bases, with 14 bases left in between. The CDR3 is 17 amino acids. Looked up from germline, CDR1 is KGHSH and CDR2 is LQKENI.

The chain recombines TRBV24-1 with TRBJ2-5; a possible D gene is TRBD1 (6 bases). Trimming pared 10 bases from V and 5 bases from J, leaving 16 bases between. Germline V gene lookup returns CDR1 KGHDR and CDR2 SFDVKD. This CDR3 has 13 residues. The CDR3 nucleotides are TGTGCCACTCAGGGGCAGCTAGACGAGACCCAGTACTTC. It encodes CATQGQLDETQYF.

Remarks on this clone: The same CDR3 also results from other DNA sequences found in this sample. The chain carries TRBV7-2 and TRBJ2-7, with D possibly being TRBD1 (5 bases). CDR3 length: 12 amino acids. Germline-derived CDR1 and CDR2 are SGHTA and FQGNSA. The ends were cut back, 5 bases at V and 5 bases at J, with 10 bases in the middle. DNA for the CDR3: TGTGCCAGCAGCCCCCAGGGTCACGAGCAGTACTTC. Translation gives CASSPQGHEQYF. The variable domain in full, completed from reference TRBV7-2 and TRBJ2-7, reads GAGVSQSPSNKVTEKGKDVELRCDPISGHTALYWYRQSLGQGLEFLIYFQGNSAPDKSGLPSDRFSAERTGGSVSTLTIQRTQQEDSAVYLCASSPQGHEQYFGPGTRLTVT.

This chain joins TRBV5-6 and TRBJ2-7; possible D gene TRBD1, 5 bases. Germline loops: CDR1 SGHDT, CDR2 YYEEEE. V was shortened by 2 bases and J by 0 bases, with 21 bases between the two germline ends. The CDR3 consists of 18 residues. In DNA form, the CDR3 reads TGTGCCAGCAGCTTTAGTCCCGTCACAGGTCCTAGCTCCTACGAGCAGTACTTC. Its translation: CASSFSPVTGPSSYEQYF. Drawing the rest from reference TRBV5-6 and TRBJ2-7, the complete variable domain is DAGVTQSPTHLIKTRGQQVTLRCSPKSGHDTVSWYQQALGQGPQFIFQYYEEEERQRGNFPDRFSGHQFPNYSSELNVNALLLGDSALYLCASSFSPVTGPSSYEQYFGPGTRLTVT.

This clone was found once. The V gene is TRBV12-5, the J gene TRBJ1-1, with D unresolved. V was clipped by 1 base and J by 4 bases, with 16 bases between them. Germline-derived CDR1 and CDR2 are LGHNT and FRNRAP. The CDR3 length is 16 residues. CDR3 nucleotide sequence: TGTGCTAGTGGTTTGGCGACGTCTGCCCGGGGCACTGAAGCTTTCTTT. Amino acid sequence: CASGLATSARGTEAFF.

The CDR3 loop is CASRRGGANTEAFF. The CDR3 DNA follows: TGTGCCAGCAGACGTGGTGGAGCGAACACTGAAGCTTTCTTT. V is TRBV3-1 (or the pseudogene TRBV3-2) and J is TRBJ1-1; the D is unclear. The germline V and J ends were trimmed by 6 bases and 1 base, with 12 bases remaining between them. This CDR3 comprises 14 residues. The germline V gene encodes CDR1 LGHDT and CDR2 YNNKEL (reference sequence).

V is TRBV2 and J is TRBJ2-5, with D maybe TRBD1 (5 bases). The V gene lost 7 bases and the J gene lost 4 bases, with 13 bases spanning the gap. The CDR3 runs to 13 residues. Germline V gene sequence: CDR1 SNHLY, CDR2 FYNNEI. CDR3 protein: CASTMGLGETQYF. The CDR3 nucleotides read TGTGCCAGCACGATGGGGCTGGGAGAGACCCAGTACTTC.

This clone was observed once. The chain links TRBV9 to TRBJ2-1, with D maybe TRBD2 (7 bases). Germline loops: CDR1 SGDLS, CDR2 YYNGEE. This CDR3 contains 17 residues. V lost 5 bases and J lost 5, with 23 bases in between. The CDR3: CASSATPGGGGDNEQFF. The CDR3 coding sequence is TGTGCCAGCAGTGCCACTCCAGGAGGGGGGGGCGACAATGAGCAGTTCTTC.

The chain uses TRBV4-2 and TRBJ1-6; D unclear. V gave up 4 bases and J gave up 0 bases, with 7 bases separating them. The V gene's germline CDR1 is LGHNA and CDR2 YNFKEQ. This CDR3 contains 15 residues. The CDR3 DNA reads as TGTGCCAGCAGCCTACAGAGCTCCTATAATTCACCCCTCCACTTT. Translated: CASSLQSSYNSPLHF.

The CDR3 nucleotides are TGTGCCAGTAGTATAACACAGGGGTCCTACAATGAGCAGTTCTTC. This gives the protein CASSITQGSYNEQFF. The chain is built from TRBV19 and TRBJ2-1; 7 bases fit TRBD1. Germline V gene data show CDR1 as LNHDA and CDR2 as SQIVND (reference sequence). The CDR3 contains 15 residues. The J segment lost 1 base and the V segment lost 2 bases, leaving 2 bases of the junction unmatched.

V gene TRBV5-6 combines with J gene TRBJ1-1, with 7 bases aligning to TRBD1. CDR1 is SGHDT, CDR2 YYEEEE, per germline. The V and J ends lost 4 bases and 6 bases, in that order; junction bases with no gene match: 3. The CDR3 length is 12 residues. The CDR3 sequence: CASSRGTAEAFF. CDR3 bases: TGTGCCAGCAGCCGAGGGACAGCTGAAGCTTTCTTT. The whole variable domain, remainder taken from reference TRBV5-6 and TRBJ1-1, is DAGVTQSPTHLIKTRGQQVTLRCSPKSGHDTVSWYQQALGQGPQFIFQYYEEEERQRGNFPDRFSGHQFPNYSSELNVNALLLGDSALYLCASSRGTAEAFFGQGTRLTVV.

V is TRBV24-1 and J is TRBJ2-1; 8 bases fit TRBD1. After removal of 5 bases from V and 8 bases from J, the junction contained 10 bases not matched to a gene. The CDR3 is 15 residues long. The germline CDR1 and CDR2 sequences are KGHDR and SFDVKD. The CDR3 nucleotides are TGTGCCACCAGTGGGGGGGACAGGTTGAGCGATGAGCAGTTCTTC. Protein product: CATSGGDRLSDEQFF.

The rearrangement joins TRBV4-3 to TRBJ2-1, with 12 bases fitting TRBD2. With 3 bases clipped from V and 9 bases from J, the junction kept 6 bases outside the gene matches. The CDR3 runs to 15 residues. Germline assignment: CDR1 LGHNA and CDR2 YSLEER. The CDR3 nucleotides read TGCGCCAGCAGCCACCTCAGACTAGCGGGGGTTGAGCAGTTCTTC. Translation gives CASSHLRLAGVEQFF.

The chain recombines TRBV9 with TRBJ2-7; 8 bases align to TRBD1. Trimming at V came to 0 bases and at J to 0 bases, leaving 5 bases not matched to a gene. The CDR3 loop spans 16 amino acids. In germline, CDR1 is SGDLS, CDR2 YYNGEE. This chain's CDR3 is CASSVDMTGASYEQYF. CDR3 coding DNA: TGTGCCAGCAGCGTAGACATGACAGGGGCCTCCTACGAGCAGTACTTC.

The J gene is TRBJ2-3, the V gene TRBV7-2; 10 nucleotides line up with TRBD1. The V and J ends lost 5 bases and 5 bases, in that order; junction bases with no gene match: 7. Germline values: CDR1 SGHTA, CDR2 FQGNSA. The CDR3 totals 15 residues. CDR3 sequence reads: CASSQPGQGIDTQYF. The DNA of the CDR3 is TGTGCCAGCAGCCAGCCGGGACAGGGGATAGATACGCAGTATTTT.

The CDR3 nucleotides are TGTGCCAGCAGCGACAGGGCTAATGAAAAACTGTTTTTT. Residues: CASSDRANEKLFF. V is TRBV13 and J is TRBJ1-4, with TRBD1 identical over 7 bases. V was pared by 5 bases and J by 3 bases, with 0 bases of the junction left unmatched. Germline V gives CDR1 PRHDT, CDR2 FYEKMQ (reference sequence). The CDR3 is made up of 13 amino acids. Full variable domain (rest looked up from reference TRBV13 and TRBJ1-4): AAGVIQSPRHLIKEKRETATLKCYPIPRHDTVYWYQQGPGQDPQFLISFYEKMQSDKGSIPDRFSAQQFSDYHSELNMSSLELGDSALYFCASSDRANEKLFFGSGTQLSVL.